One and the same sample provided the 11 T cell receptor beta chains below, sequenced in a study of blood T cell repertoires in COVID-19. Only in-frame clones appear in the TCRdb table, and some are missing; sequencing was by immunoSEQ multiplex PCR. This sample has about 110,000 clones; approximately 70% occur once, and the top ten carry roughly 2%. Sequenced material: peripheral blood. The origin of the receptors is a woman in her forties with acute or convalescent COVID-19.

This clone appeared many times. V gene TRBV11-2 combines with J gene TRBJ2-2, with 8 bases matching TRBD1. CDR1 is SGHAT, CDR2 FQNNGV, per germline. The CDR3 spans 17 residues. Trimming removed 5 bases from V and 5 bases from J; junction bases left unmatched: 13. In nucleotides, the CDR3 is TGTGCCAGCAGCCCCTCCTCCGACAGGGGATCGACCGGGGAGCTGTTTTTT. It codes for CASSPSSDRGSTGELFF.

This rearrangement joins TRBV9 to TRBJ2-1, with D hard to call. The CDR3 extends over 13 amino acids. The germline V gene has CDR1 SGDLS and CDR2 YYNGEE. V was shortened by 0 bases and J by 6 bases, with 7 bases between the two germline ends. For the CDR3, the DNA is TGTGCCAGCAGCGTAGTGGCTAGCAATGAGCAGTTCTTC. Protein product: CASSVVASNEQFF.

This clone was seen more than once but under ten times. V gene TRBV29-1 combines with J gene TRBJ2-7; 9 positions agree with TRBD2. There are 15 residues in the CDR3. Trimming removed 1 base from V and 2 bases from J; junction bases left unmatched: 6. From germline, CDR1 is SQVTM and CDR2 ANQGSEA. Here the CDR3 reads CSVEGRGGDPYEQYF. The CDR3, as DNA: TGCAGCGTTGAAGGGCGGGGGGGTGATCCCTACGAGCAGTACTTC.

The rearrangement links TRBV3-1 (or the pseudogene TRBV3-2) to TRBJ2-1, with 10 bases that match TRBD2. CDR1 and CDR2 from the germline V gene are LGHDT and YNNKEL (reference sequence). V was clipped by 4 bases and J by 4 bases; unmatched bases: 7. This CDR3 has 16 amino acids. The CDR3 DNA follows: TGTGCCAGCAGCCCCCTGGGTAGCGGGGGGTACAATGAGCAGTTCTTC. Protein: CASSPLGSGGYNEQFF.

The chain employs TRBV5-8 and TRBJ1-6; 7 bases map to TRBD1. The germline CDR1 and CDR2 sequences are SGHTS and YDEGEE. The CDR3 contains 15 residues. J was trimmed by 9 bases and V by 4 bases; bases with no gene match: 10. The CDR3 is CASSPQGGLSSPLHF. CDR3 DNA sequence: TGTGCCAGCAGCCCCCAGGGGGGCTTGAGTTCACCCCTCCACTTT.

The J gene is TRBJ1-2, the V gene TRBV28, with D possibly matching TRBD1 (6 bases). This CDR3 region has 15 residues. In germline, CDR1 is MDHEN, CDR2 SYDVKM. The V end lost 6 bases, the J end lost 6 bases, and 20 bases lay between the germline ends. Here the CDR3 reads CASRLFGGGGDGYTF. The CDR3 DNA is TGTGCCAGCAGACTCTTCGGGGGAGGGGGTGATGGCTACACCTTC.

This clone was seen repeatedly, ten times or more. The chain is built from TRBV7-9 and TRBJ1-6; 8 bases are a match to TRBD1. Germline CDR1 and CDR2: SEHNR and FQNEAQ (reference sequence). J gave up 9 bases and V 6 bases, and 7 bases lay outside the gene matches. This CDR3 spans 14 amino acids. The CDR3 coding sequence is TGTGCCAGCAGTTATACAGGGGGGGCTTCACCCCTCCACTTT. Translated: CASSYTGGASPLHF.

The CDR3 DNA reads TGTGCCAGCAGCGTCATCCGGGACAGGGTGGGAGAGCAGTACTTC. Translated: CASSVIRDRVGEQYF. The V gene is TRBV11-1, the J gene TRBJ2-7, with TRBD1 matching over 9 bases. The CDR3 totals 15 residues. V lost 5 bases, J lost 7 bases, and 12 bases stayed unmatched. Germline CDR1 reads SGHAT; CDR2 reads FQDESV (reference sequence).

The chain has TRBV6-6 and TRBJ2-1; no reliable D call. Germline V gene lookup returns CDR1 MNHNY and CDR2 SVGAGI (reference sequence). CDR3 length: 15 amino acids. Trimming took 4 bases from V and 0 from J, leaving 10 bases between them. CDR3 sequence: CASSFSTGSYNEQFF. CDR3 nucleotide sequence: TGTGCCAGCAGTTTTAGCACTGGCTCCTACAATGAGCAGTTCTTC.

This clone was counted a few times. The chain carries TRBV11-2 and TRBJ1-3; no clear D gene. V lost 0 bases, J lost 7 bases, and 7 bases lay in between. The CDR3 runs to 13 residues. Germline V gene data show CDR1 as SGHAT and CDR2 as FQNNGV. CDR3 nucleotides: TGTGCCAGCAGCTTAGAATCAGTGAACACCATATATTTT. Encoded protein: CASSLESVNTIYF.

The rearrangement joins TRBV24-1 to TRBJ2-1; 7 bases fit TRBD1. Per the germline V gene, CDR1 is KGHDR and CDR2 is SFDVKD. The junction had 5 bases not matched to a gene; V was cut back by 10 bases and J by 0 bases. The CDR3 is made up of 14 amino acids. CDR3 sequence: CATGGAGSYNEQFF. The CDR3 region has the DNA TGTGCCACAGGGGGCGCGGGCTCCTACAATGAGCAGTTCTTC.